What follows are 24 T cell receptor beta chains derived from one specimen sequenced in a study of blood T cell repertoires in COVID-19 (dated by TCRdb to about 2020). Receptor libraries were prepared by the immunoSEQ multiplex PCR assay. In its TCRdb copy, this immuneACCESS table keeps in-frame sequences only and misses some clones. Where compared with another copy, unresolved V genes explain less than half of these, and the others have no known cause. Across this sample there are 150,000 to 200,000 clones, with about four fifths seen only once. Over 7.5% of the sample goes to the ten largest clones. Input material: peripheral blood. These receptors were taken from a woman between 70 and 85 years old with acute or convalescent COVID-19.

CDR3 in DNA: TGCGCCAGCAGCTGGCAGGGCATGGATACGCAGTATTTT. Translated: CASSWQGMDTQYF. This chain links TRBV5-1 with TRBJ2-3; possibly TRBD1 for D (5 bases). Germline values: CDR1 SGHRS, CDR2 YFSETQ. With 3 bases removed from V and 6 bases from J, the gap between germline ends came to 11 bases. The length of the CDR3 is 13 residues.

The rearrangement links TRBV29-1 to TRBJ1-1, with a possible D match to TRBD1 (5 bases). This CDR3 comprises 16 residues. V dropped 2 bases and J dropped 7 bases, with 23 bases sitting between them. CDR1 is SQVTM and CDR2 is ANQGSEA in the germline V gene. This chain's CDR3 is CSVESLEQVVPYEAFF. The CDR3 coding sequence is TGCAGCGTTGAATCCCTTGAACAGGTAGTCCCCTATGAAGCTTTCTTT.

J is TRBJ2-1 and V is TRBV3-1 (or the pseudogene TRBV3-2); TRBD2 matches at 14 bases. There are 16 residues in the CDR3. Germline CDR1 and CDR2: LGHDT and YNNKEL (reference sequence). The V segment lost 5 bases and the J segment 5 bases; nucleotides outside the gene matches: 5. The DNA of the CDR3 is TGTGCCAGCAGCAGCCGACTAGCGGGAGGGAACAATGAGCAGTTCTTC. It yields the protein CASSSRLAGGNNEQFF.

The sample holds a few counts of this clone. Other nucleotide sequences in the sample specify the same CDR3. V and J are TRBV5-1 and TRBJ2-3; 11 nucleotides line up with TRBD2. Germline V CDR1 and CDR2: SGHRS, YFSETQ. The length of the CDR3 is 15 residues. Germline trimming cut 3 bases from V and 5 bases from J; bases unmatched to any gene: 5. CDR3 in amino acids: CASSSTSGARDTQYF. The CDR3 DNA sequence: TGCGCCAGCAGCTCGACTAGCGGGGCTAGAGATACGCAGTATTTT.

V is TRBV7-2 and J is TRBJ2-7; TRBD1 might be the D (5 bases). In germline, CDR1 is SGHTA, CDR2 FQGNSA. The CDR3 runs to 13 residues. V was clipped by 5 bases and J by 2 bases, with 10 bases between them. The chain's CDR3 is CASSPLGPYEQYF. The CDR3 DNA is TGTGCCAGCAGCCCCCTGGGGCCCTACGAGCAGTACTTC.

The rearrangement links TRBV28 to TRBJ1-2, with D hard to call. The CDR3 contains 13 residues. Germline V gene lookup returns CDR1 MDHEN and CDR2 SYDVKM. V dropped 4 bases and J dropped 4 bases, with 10 bases sitting between them. CDR3 in amino acids: CASSSGKPYGYTF. CDR3 nucleotide sequence: TGTGCCAGCAGTTCGGGAAAACCCTATGGCTACACCTTC.

The CDR3 is CASSLAPVSNQPQHF. In DNA form, the CDR3 reads TGTGCCAGCAGCTTAGCTCCCGTTTCTAATCAGCCCCAGCATTTT. This chain links TRBV7-2 with TRBJ1-5; D is unresolved. Germline V lookup: CDR1 SGHTA, CDR2 FQGNSA. The CDR3 runs to 15 residues. V was cut by 0 bases and J by 4 bases, with 10 bases left in between.

This sequence joins TRBV5-8 and TRBJ1-4; no clear D. Germline CDR1 is SGHTS and CDR2 is YDEGEE. This CDR3 is built from 13 residues. V was shortened by 6 bases and J by 7 bases, with 13 bases between the two germline ends. The CDR3 region has the DNA TGTGCCAGCAAGCGGGGTTCCGGTGAAAAACTGTTTTTT. Translating gives CASKRGSGEKLFF.

V usage is TRBV5-1 and J usage is TRBJ2-2, with a tentative D call TRBD1 (6 bases). V gave up 2 bases and J gave up 2 bases, with 10 bases separating them. Germline loops: CDR1 SGHRS, CDR2 YFSETQ. This CDR3 comprises 15 residues. The CDR3 region has the DNA TGCGCCAGCAGCTTATTGGACAGTAACACCGGGGAGCTGTTTTTT. The encoded protein is CASSLLDSNTGELFF.

This chain connects TRBV10-3 to TRBJ2-7; D possibly corresponds to TRBD1 (6 bases). The germline V gene encodes CDR1 ENHRY and CDR2 SYGVKD. V was cut by 6 bases and J by 3 bases, with 12 bases left in between. This CDR3 is built from 13 residues. The CDR3 region has the DNA TGTGCCATCAGCGATGACAGGAGCTACGAGCAGTACTTC. Residues: CAISDDRSYEQYF.

CDR3 protein: CASSSSGTGLSYEQFF. The CDR3 DNA sequence: TGTGCCAGCAGCTCTTCCGGGACAGGGTTGAGCTATGAGCAGTTCTTC. The V gene is TRBV5-4, the J gene TRBJ2-1, with 9 bases that match TRBD1. V shed 3 bases, J shed 8 bases, and the junction held 12 bases outside the gene matches. The CDR3 spans 16 residues. CDR1 is SGHNT, CDR2 YYREEE, per germline (reference sequence). Full variable domain (rest looked up from reference TRBV5-4 and TRBJ2-1): ETGVTQSPTHLIKTRGQQVTLRCSSQSGHNTVSWYQQALGQGPQFIFQYYREEENGRGNFPPRFSGLQFPNYSSELNVNALELDDSALYLCASSSSGTGLSYEQFFGPGTRLTVL.

V is TRBV28 and J is TRBJ1-3; D uncertain. Germline-derived CDR1 and CDR2 are MDHEN and SYDVKM. The CDR3 is made up of 14 amino acids. V gave up 4 bases and J gave up 0 bases, with 7 bases separating them. The DNA for the CDR3 is TGTGCCAGCAGTTCCGGAGACTCTGGAAACACCATATATTTT. It yields the protein CASSSGDSGNTIYF.

The rearrangement links TRBV6-2 or TRBV6-3 to TRBJ2-2; 14 bases line up with TRBD2. Germline V lookup: CDR1 MNHEY, CDR2 SVGEGT. The V gene end was trimmed by 4 bases and the J gene end by 6 bases; junction bases not matched to a gene: 13. The CDR3 consists of 19 residues. This CDR3 is CASSSHLGLAGVKAGELFF. The CDR3 region has the DNA TGTGCCAGCAGTTCCCACTTGGGACTAGCGGGAGTAAAGGCCGGGGAGCTGTTTTTT.

V is TRBV30 and J is TRBJ1-1; 9 bases match TRBD1. CDR3 length equals 14 residues. Trimming cost V 5 bases and J 0 bases; bases outside gene matches: 4. The germline V gene encodes CDR1 GTSNPN and CDR2 SVGIG (reference sequence). The CDR3, as DNA: TGTGCCTGGGGACAGGGGACCTTGAACACTGAAGCTTTCTTT. It codes for CAWGQGTLNTEAFF.

The genes are TRBV5-6 and TRBJ2-3; the match to TRBD2 covers 11 bases. Trimming cost V 4 bases and J 0 bases; bases outside gene matches: 1. CDR1 is SGHDT and CDR2 is YYEEEE in the germline V gene. The CDR3 contains 15 residues. CDR3 sequence reads: CASSPSGRSTDTQYF. The CDR3 DNA is TGTGCCAGCAGCCCTAGCGGGAGGAGCACAGATACGCAGTATTTT.

The chain uses TRBV29-1 and TRBJ2-7, with TRBD1 as a possible D gene (6 bases). Germline-derived CDR1 and CDR2 are SQVTM and ANQGSEA. The ends were cut back, 7 bases at V and 3 bases at J, with 16 bases in the middle. CDR3 length: 13 amino acids. CDR3 protein: CSAAWGQGYEQYF. Here the CDR3 DNA reads TGCAGCGCCGCGTGGGGGCAGGGCTACGAGCAGTACTTC.

CDR3 sequence reads: CASSLDGAPGGNEQFF. The CDR3 region has the DNA TGTGCCAGCAGCTTAGACGGGGCCCCAGGAGGGAATGAGCAGTTCTTC. The chain joins TRBV11-2 to TRBJ2-1, with TRBD2 as a possible D gene (6 bases). The CDR3 runs to 16 residues. Per the germline V gene, CDR1 is SGHAT and CDR2 is FQNNGV. V was pared by 0 bases and J by 7 bases, with 16 bases between. The variable domain in full, with the rest retrieved from reference TRBV11-2 and TRBJ2-1, is EAGVAQSPRYKIIEKRQSVAFWCNPISGHATLYWYQQILGQGPKLLIQFQNNGVVDDSQLPKDRFSAERLKGVDSTLKIQPAKLEDSAVYLCASSLDGAPGGNEQFFGPGTRLTVL.

The chain recombines TRBV19 with TRBJ1-5; D is perhaps TRBD1 (6 bases). Germline CDR1 reads LNHDA; CDR2 reads SQIVND (reference sequence). CDR3 length: 14 residues. V shed 9 bases and J shed 1 base, with 13 bases lying between them. The CDR3 DNA reads as TGTGCCAGCGGACAGACTGGAAGCAATCAGCCCCAGCATTTT. Protein product: CASGQTGSNQPQHF.

This rearrangement joins TRBV5-4 to TRBJ2-5, with TRBD2 matching 9 bases. CDR1 SGHNT and CDR2 YYREEE come from the germline V gene (reference sequence). J lost 2 bases, V lost 3 bases, and 5 bases had no gene match. The CDR3 runs 15 residues. CDR3 DNA sequence: TGTGCCAGCAGCTCGGAGCGGGGGGTACAAGAGACCCAGTACTTC. It translates to CASSSERGVQETQYF.

This clone has just a few counts. The rearrangement uses TRBV7-7 and TRBJ2-2; 7 positions agree with TRBD1. Germline V CDR1 and CDR2: SSHAT, FNYEAQ (reference sequence). V lost 3 bases to trimming and J lost 3 bases; unmatched junction nucleotides: 7. CDR3 length: 16 amino acids. CDR3 coding DNA: TGTGCCAGCAGCTTGAGACAGGGTGTGGACACCGGGGAGCTGTTTTTT. Its protein is CASSLRQGVDTGELFF.

The chain uses TRBV12-3 or TRBV12-4 and TRBJ1-1; no reliable D call. The CDR3 is made up of 13 amino acids. Deletions cut 5 bases from V and 2 bases from J, with 9 bases between. The CDR3 reads CASSQDLNTEAFF. The DNA for the CDR3 is TGTGCCAGCAGTCAGGATCTAAACACTGAAGCTTTCTTT.

The gene calls are TRBV5-6 and TRBJ2-3; TRBD2 matches 10 bases. CDR1 SGHDT and CDR2 YYEEEE come from the germline V gene. V gave up 0 bases and J gave up 4 bases; unmatched junction bases: 2. The CDR3 runs 15 residues. The CDR3 DNA sequence: TGTGCCAGCAGCTTGGCTAGCGGGAGCCCAGATACGCAGTATTTT. The encoded protein is CASSLASGSPDTQYF.

This chain uses TRBV4-3 with TRBJ1-1; TRBD1 agrees at 12 bases. J was trimmed by 3 bases and V by 4 bases; bases with no gene match: 18. Germline lookup yields CDR1 LGHNA and CDR2 YSLEER. This CDR3 has 20 residues. The CDR3 DNA follows: TGCGCCAGCAGCCCAGGATGGAACCCGGGACAGGGGGCCGGGGACACTGAAGCTTTCTTT. This gives the protein CASSPGWNPGQGAGDTEAFF.

This chain links TRBV4-2 with TRBJ2-5; possibly TRBD1 for D (6 bases). Germline V gene data show CDR1 as LGHNA and CDR2 as YNFKEQ. The CDR3 is 16 amino acids. Trimming left V 1 base short and J 2 bases short, with 14 bases between. The DNA for the CDR3 is TGTGCCAGCAGCCAAGTTCAGGGGTTTGGACAAGAGACCCAGTACTTC. It encodes CASSQVQGFGQETQYF.